What follows are 3 T cell receptor beta chains derived from one specimen sequenced in a study. The sorted Tregs were CD4+CD25+CD127-/low cells. TCRdb independently ran MiXCR on the 5' RACE reads; one entry per CDR3 protein. Of 34,000 or so distinct CDR3 sequences in the sample, around 27% were seen once. The sequenced sample consisted of tumor-infiltrating Tregs sorted from the breast tumor. All receptors come from a female donor with breast cancer.

This clonotype showed up just a few times. One junction end disagrees with the germline gene, perhaps due to a read error. The rearrangement uses TRBV4-2 and TRBJ1-1; perhaps TRBD1 as D (5 bases). Per the germline V gene, CDR1 is LGHNA and CDR2 is YNFKEQ. The CDR3 length is 15 residues. DNA for the CDR3: TGTGCCAGCAGCCAAGACAGGGATCCGGACACTGAAGCTCTCTTT. It codes for CASSQDRDPDTEALF.

This clonotype has a handful of counts. The rearrangement joins TRBV4-1 to TRBJ1-3; D gene uncertain. Trimming left V 3 bases short and J 2 bases short, with 11 bases between. Per the germline V gene, CDR1 is MGHRA and CDR2 is YSYEKL. CDR3 length: 15 residues. The CDR3 reads CASSQDVGTGNTIYF. Written as DNA, the CDR3 is TGCGCCAGCAGCCAGGACGTAGGGACTGGAAACACCATATATTTT.

The chain is built from TRBV20-1 and TRBJ2-7; TRBD1 agrees at 7 bases. This CDR3 is built from 14 residues. CDR1 is DFQATT, CDR2 SNEGSKA, per germline (reference sequence). The trim removed 6 bases at V and 3 bases at J, leaving 11 bases unmatched. This chain's CDR3 is CSASARGGGYEQYF. CDR3 sequence (DNA): TGCAGTGCCTCAGCCCGAGGGGGCGGCTACGAGCAGTACTTC.